This note documents a single TCR beta chain sequence. Its antigen is unidentified. The sample belongs to a study of blood T cells in healthy people across ages. Using a J-beta primer mix together with a sample-barcoded 5' primer, a second PCR was run for roughly 7 to 11 cycles. Every cDNA was tagged by a template-switch adaptor with 12 random nucleotides. Each CDR3 protein gets one entry after TCRdb re-called the 5' RACE reads with MiXCR. The sample shows about 970,000 distinct CDR3 sequences, roughly 51% of them seen only once. The junction had 10 bases not matched to a gene; V was cut back by 6 bases and J by 6 bases. This CDR3 is 15 amino acids long. Germline CDR1 SEHNR, CDR2 FQNEAQ (reference sequence). Total RNA extracted from each sample amounted to at least 6 micrograms. General study findings and limits: Because sorting was not performed, PBMCs prevented conclusive naive versus antigen-experienced comparison.

The chain is built from TRBV7-9 and TRBJ2-3; the match to TRBD2 covers 9 bases. The sequence was obtained from a woman aged 55 to 70 in good health. The sequenced sample consisted of blood. The CDR3 spells CASSRAAGGRDTQYF. The CDR3 DNA follows: TGTGCCAGCAGTCGAGCGGCGGGAGGGCGCGATACGCAGTATTTT. The entire variable domain, with the rest obtained from reference TRBV7-9 and TRBJ2-3, is as follows: DTGVSQNPRHKITKRGQNVTFRCDPISEHNRLYWYRQTLGQGPEFLTYFQNEAQLEKSRLLSDRFSAERPKGSFSTLEIQRTEQGDSAMYLCASSRAAGGRDTQYFGPGTRLTVL.